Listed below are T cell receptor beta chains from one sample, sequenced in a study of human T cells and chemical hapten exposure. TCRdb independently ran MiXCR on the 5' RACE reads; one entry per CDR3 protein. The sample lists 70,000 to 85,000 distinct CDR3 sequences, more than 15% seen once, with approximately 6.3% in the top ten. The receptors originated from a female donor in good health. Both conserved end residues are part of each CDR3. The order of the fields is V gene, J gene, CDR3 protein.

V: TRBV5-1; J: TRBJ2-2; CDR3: CATTAGTNTGELFF
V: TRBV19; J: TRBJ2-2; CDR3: CASSTGQRGSNTGELFF
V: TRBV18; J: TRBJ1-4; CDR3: CASSPGQGHEKLFF
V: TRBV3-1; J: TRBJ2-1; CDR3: CASSQVAGRAPGYNEQFF
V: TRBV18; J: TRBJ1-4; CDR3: CVSSPTGDVEKLFF
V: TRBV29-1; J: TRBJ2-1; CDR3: CSVDGSSASYNEQFF
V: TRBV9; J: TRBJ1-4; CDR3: CASSVEGGDNEKLFF
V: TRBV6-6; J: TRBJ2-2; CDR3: CASSLGGNTGELFF
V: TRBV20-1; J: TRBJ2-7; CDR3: CSAKTGTYEQYF
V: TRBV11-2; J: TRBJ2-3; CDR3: CASSFNPGGLTDTQYF
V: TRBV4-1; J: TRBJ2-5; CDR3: CASSQDWTGQQETQYF
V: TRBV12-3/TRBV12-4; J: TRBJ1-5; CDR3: CASSQRQGLNQPQHF
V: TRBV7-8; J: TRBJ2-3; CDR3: CASSLALSSGDKTDTQYF
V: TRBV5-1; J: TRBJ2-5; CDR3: CASSLSGAYQETQYF
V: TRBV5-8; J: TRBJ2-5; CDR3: CASSTRGQETQYF
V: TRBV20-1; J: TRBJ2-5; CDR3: CSARTMGETQYF
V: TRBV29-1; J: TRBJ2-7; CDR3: CSVQGRTYEQYF
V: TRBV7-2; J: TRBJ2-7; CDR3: CASRSGAGVREQYF
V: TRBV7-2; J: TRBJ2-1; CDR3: CASSILAGGGSYNEQFF
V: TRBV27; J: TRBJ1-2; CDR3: CASSFLQNYGYTF
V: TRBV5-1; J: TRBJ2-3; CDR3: CASSPSYTDTQYF
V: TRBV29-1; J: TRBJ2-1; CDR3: CSVYSLTNNEQFF
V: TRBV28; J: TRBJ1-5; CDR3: CASSYPTGTNQPQHF
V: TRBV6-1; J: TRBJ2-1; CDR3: CASRVGQDRRNEQFF
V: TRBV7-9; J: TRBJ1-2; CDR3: CASSLDPYGYTF
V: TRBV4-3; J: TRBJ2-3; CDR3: CASSQDFLSGGTNQNTQYF
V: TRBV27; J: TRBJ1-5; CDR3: CASRIQGGNQPQHF
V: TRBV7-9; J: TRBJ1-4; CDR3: CASSFWVKPWGRITTNEKLFF